This T cell receptor beta chain comes out of a study of cytomegalovirus exposure and HLA in healthy donors. Measured with immunoSEQ multiplex PCR; TCRdb has only the in-frame clones, and not every one. The sample holds 100,000 to 150,000 clones; roughly nine tenths are singletons and the top ten take around 1.2%. Losses at the gene ends were 2 bases for V and 10 bases for J; bases not matched to a gene: 6. The CDR3 length is 15 residues. Germline V gene lookup returns CDR1 SGDLS and CDR2 YYNGEE. The chain uses TRBV9 and TRBJ2-1; 13 bases agree with TRBD2. This TCR derives from a woman aged 18-35 years in good health and CMV-seronegative. Sequenced sample: PBMCs. CDR3 sequence: CASSVGTSGEEEQFF. In DNA, the CDR3 is TGTGCCAGCAGCGTGGGGACTAGCGGGGAAGAGGAGCAGTTCTTC. The full variable domain, in which reference TRBV9 and TRBJ2-1 provide the parts outside the CDR3, is DSGVTQTPKHLITATGQRVTLRCSPRSGDLSVYWYQQSLDQGLQFLIQYYNGEERAKGNILERFSAQQFPDLHSELNLSSLELGDSALYFCASSVGTSGEEEQFFGPGTRLTVL.